Shown below are 29 T cell receptor beta chains from a single sample sequenced in a study of healthy donors' naive CD4 and CD8 T cells. Starting from approximately 500 ng of total RNA, TCR libraries were made with linear amplification. In TCRdb, the reads were re-called with MiXCR into one record per CDR3 protein. Among about 180,000 distinct CDR3 sequences listed, 74% were seen once. The sample taken for sequencing was naive CD4+ and CD8+ T cells sorted from blood, pooled from several donors. Every receptor here comes from a pool of human donors in good health; the sample pools cells from several healthy donors.

This clonotype showed up just a few times. The V gene is TRBV27, the J gene TRBJ1-1; D ambiguous. This CDR3 comprises 13 residues. V lost 3 bases to trimming and J lost 1 base, with 6 bases between them. Germline-derived CDR1 and CDR2 are MNHEY and SMNVEV (reference sequence). The CDR3 DNA reads TGTGCCAGCAGTTTGGGCCCGAACACTGAAGCTTTCTTT. Translating gives CASSLGPNTEAFF.

This clonotype was detected a few times. The chain is built from TRBV19 and TRBJ2-1, with 11 bases lining up with TRBD1. The germline V gene encodes CDR1 LNHDA and CDR2 SQIVND (reference sequence). This CDR3 is built from 17 residues. Trimming cost V 3 bases and J 4 bases; bases outside gene matches: 8. The CDR3 is CASSIGTGGPPYNEQFF. The CDR3 DNA sequence: TGTGCCAGTAGTATTGGGACAGGGGGGCCGCCTTACAATGAGCAGTTCTTC.

A few counts support this clonotype. The chain joins TRBV19 to TRBJ1-1; D is possibly TRBD1 (5 bases). Germline V gene lookup returns CDR1 LNHDA and CDR2 SQIVND (reference sequence). The CDR3 length is 13 residues. Trimming pared 6 bases from V and 2 bases from J, leaving 10 bases between. CDR3 region: CASSPTANTEAFF. CDR3 coding DNA: TGTGCCAGTAGCCCGACAGCCAACACTGAAGCTTTCTTT.

The chain combines TRBV30 with TRBJ1-6; D gene unclear. Between the trimmed V and J ends, which lost 0 bases and 14 bases, there was a span of 5 bases. Germline-derived CDR1 and CDR2 are GTSNPN and SVGIG (reference sequence). CDR3 length: 10 residues. CDR3 protein: CAWSVGTLHF. CDR3 in DNA: TGTGCCTGGAGTGTCGGGACCCTCCACTTT.

The chain employs TRBV5-6 and TRBJ1-3; D is undetermined. CDR3 length: 16 amino acids. Germline V gene sequence: CDR1 SGHDT, CDR2 YYEEEE. The ends were cut back, 1 base at V and 0 bases at J, with 11 bases in the middle. The CDR3 sequence is CASSLLSRSSGNTIYF. CDR3 DNA: TGTGCCAGCAGCTTGCTCAGCAGAAGCTCTGGAAACACCATATATTTT.

The chain links TRBV30 to TRBJ1-2; D might be TRBD1 (5 bases). The CDR3 length is 10 residues. Germline values: CDR1 GTSNPN, CDR2 SVGIG (reference sequence). V lost 5 bases and J lost 4, with 5 bases in between. CDR3 coding DNA: TGTGCCTGGGACAGCTATGGCTACACCTTC. It encodes CAWDSYGYTF.

J is TRBJ2-1 and V is TRBV18; tentative D call: TRBD2 (6 bases). Per the germline V gene, CDR1 is KGHSH and CDR2 is LQKENI. Trimming removed 2 bases at V and 4 bases at J, with 15 bases between. This CDR3 is 16 amino acids long. CDR3 DNA sequence: TGTGCCAGCTCACCAGAGGCAGGGACTGGATACAATGAGCAGTTCTTC. Translation gives CASSPEAGTGYNEQFF.

The V gene is TRBV6-1, the J gene TRBJ1-3; D is perhaps TRBD1 (6 bases). Germline lookup yields CDR1 MNHNS and CDR2 SASEGT. V lost 4 bases, J lost 0 bases, and 7 bases lay in between. The CDR3 has 14 amino acids. The CDR3 loop reads CASSVQGSGNTIYF. The CDR3 nucleotides read TGTGCCAGCAGTGTACAGGGCTCTGGAAACACCATATATTTT.

The chain employs TRBV30 and TRBJ1-1, with a possible D match to TRBD1 (5 bases). Germline loops: CDR1 GTSNPN, CDR2 SVGIG (reference sequence). This CDR3 is 14 amino acids long. The ends were cut back, 2 bases at V and 2 bases at J, with 12 bases in the middle. Here the CDR3 reads CAWSMAGRNTEAFF. Here the CDR3 DNA reads TGTGCCTGGAGTATGGCAGGGAGAAACACTGAAGCTTTCTTT.

V and J are TRBV6-1 and TRBJ1-5; possibly TRBD1 for D (6 bases). The CDR3 has 14 residues. V lost 3 bases, J lost 1 base, and 7 bases lay in between. CDR1 and CDR2 from the germline V gene are MNHNS and SASEGT. The CDR3 is CASSEQGSNQPQHF. CDR3 bases: TGTGCCAGCAGTGAGCAGGGGAGCAATCAGCCCCAGCATTTT.

The V gene is TRBV7-2, the J gene TRBJ1-1; D is possibly TRBD1 (5 bases). This CDR3 region has 14 residues. The V end was cut by 8 bases, the J end by 3 bases, with 16 bases between. Germline CDR1 reads SGHTA; CDR2 reads FQGNSA. CDR3 sequence (DNA): TGTGCCAGCGGGGACTTCGGTGGGGACACTGAAGCTTTCTTT. It yields the protein CASGDFGGDTEAFF.

There are a few counts of this clonotype. The gene calls are TRBV19 and TRBJ1-1, with D possibly TRBD1 on 6 matching bases. The CDR3 is 13 residues long. Germline loops: CDR1 LNHDA, CDR2 SQIVND (reference sequence). The germline V and J ends were trimmed by 5 bases and 4 bases, with 11 bases remaining between them. The CDR3 region has the DNA TGTGCCAGTAGTCCTAGAGGGGGCACTGAAGCTTTCTTT. Translation: CASSPRGGTEAFF.

Notes on this clonotype: A read error may be the cause here, since a much bigger clone is one base away. This rearrangement joins TRBV6-5 to TRBJ1-1; D may be TRBD1 (5 bases). The CDR3 runs to 15 residues. The germline gives CDR1 MNHEY, CDR2 SVGAGI. The V end was cut by 0 bases, the J end by 4 bases, with 12 bases between. This CDR3 is CASSYSGRMSTEAFF. CDR3 nucleotide sequence: TGTGCCAGCAGTTACTCGGGACGTATGAGCACTGAAGCTTTCTTT.

A remark on this clonotype: The junction departs from the called germline gene at one end, perhaps through a read error. The rearrangement uses TRBV29-1 and TRBJ1-1; weak D call: TRBD1 (5 bases). The CDR3 extends over 9 amino acids. CDR1 and CDR2 (germline): SQVTM, ANQGSEA. CDR3 DNA: TGCAGCGTCGGGACGGAAACGCCATTT. This sequence encodes CSVGTETPF.

This chain joins TRBV6-5 and TRBJ2-3; D is uncertain. The CDR3 extends over 13 amino acids. From germline, CDR1 is MNHEY and CDR2 SVGAGI. Trimming removed 1 base from V and 4 bases from J, with 6 bases in between. For the CDR3, the DNA is TGTGCCAGCAGTTACTTCGGATCAGATACGCAGTATTTT. It translates to CASSYFGSDTQYF.

Turning to this clonotype: One end of the junction fails to match germline, which may point to a read error. The V gene is TRBV5-1, the J gene TRBJ2-3, with 12 positions matching TRBD2. Germline V lookup: CDR1 SGHRS, CDR2 YFSETQ. This CDR3 spans 16 amino acids. DNA for the CDR3: TGCACCAGCAGCTCCGGGACTAGCGGGAGCACAGATACGCAGTATTTT. Its translation: CTSSSGTSGSTDTQYF.

The rearrangement joins TRBV29-1 to TRBJ2-7; D possibly matches TRBD1 or TRBD2 (5 bases each). Per the germline V gene, CDR1 is SQVTM and CDR2 is ANQGSEA. V was pared by 4 bases and J by 7 bases, with 11 bases between. This CDR3 contains 11 residues. CDR3 sequence (DNA): TGCAGCGTTGGGGGGATTGGAGAGCAGTACTTC. Translated: CSVGGIGEQYF.

Worth noting for this clonotype: An end of the junction differs from the germline gene, which may be a read error. CDR3 in amino acids: CSVEERGNEQFF. The CDR3 DNA reads as TGCAGCGTGGAAGAAAGAGGCAATGAGCAGTTCTTC. The J gene is TRBJ2-1, the V gene TRBV29-1; D is unclear. Germline V gene sequence: CDR1 SQVTM, CDR2 ANQGSEA. This CDR3 has 12 amino acids.

The chain employs TRBV7-9 and TRBJ2-1; D is possibly TRBD1 (5 bases). Trimming shortened V by 4 bases and J by 8 bases, and 12 bases separated the two germline ends. This CDR3 region has 13 residues. Germline CDR1 is SEHNR and CDR2 is FQNEAQ (reference sequence). In nucleotides, the CDR3 is TGTGCCAGCAGCTCTCCCGCCAGGGATGAGCAGTTCTTC. Amino acids: CASSSPARDEQFF. The complete variable domain, with remaining parts taken from reference TRBV7-9 and TRBJ2-1, reads DTGVSQNPRHKITKRGQNVTFRCDPISEHNRLYWYRQTLGQGPEFLTYFQNEAQLEKSRLLSDRFSAERPKGSFSTLEIQRTEQGDSAMYLCASSSPARDEQFFGPGTRLTVL.

V usage is TRBV5-1 and J usage is TRBJ1-1; TRBD1 might be the D (6 bases). The V end lost 5 bases, the J end lost 4 bases, and 12 bases lay between the germline ends. Germline V gene lookup returns CDR1 SGHRS and CDR2 YFSETQ. CDR3 length: 13 residues. This CDR3 reads CASSPDSSTEAFF. The CDR3 DNA sequence: TGCGCCAGCAGTCCGGACAGTTCCACTGAAGCTTTCTTT.

A single count supports this clonotype. The chain has TRBV29-1 and TRBJ1-1; unclear D gene. There are 12 residues in the CDR3. Trimming removed 4 bases from V and 6 bases from J, with 12 bases in between. From germline, CDR1 is SQVTM and CDR2 ANQGSEA. CDR3 loop: CSVGTASAEAFF. CDR3 nucleotides: TGCAGCGTTGGTACAGCCTCAGCTGAAGCTTTCTTT.

The chain couples TRBV12-3 or TRBV12-4 to TRBJ1-2; 9 bases line up with TRBD1. V was clipped by 2 bases and J by 8 bases; unmatched bases: 3. This CDR3 is built from 13 residues. Written as DNA, the CDR3 is TGTGCCAGCAGTTTAAGGACAGGGGAAGGCTACACCTTC. It translates to CASSLRTGEGYTF.

V gene TRBV6-5 combines with J gene TRBJ1-1; D is possibly TRBD1 (5 bases). Trimming removed 2 bases from V and 1 base from J, with 8 bases in between. The length of the CDR3 is 14 residues. Germline loops: CDR1 MNHEY, CDR2 SVGAGI. Here the CDR3 reads CASSYMGTNTEAFF. CDR3 coding DNA: TGTGCCAGCAGTTACATGGGGACGAACACTGAAGCTTTCTTT.

This clonotype was seen more than once but under ten times. The chain combines TRBV6-2 or TRBV6-3 with TRBJ1-5; no reliable D call. The CDR3 is 15 amino acids. Germline V gives CDR1 MNHEY, CDR2 SVGEGT. V dropped 7 bases and J dropped 0 bases, with 13 bases sitting between them. The CDR3 DNA reads as TGTGCCAGCACCCCCGCAGGATATAGCAATCAGCCCCAGCATTTT. Residues: CASTPAGYSNQPQHF.

This clonotype has only a few counts. This chain connects TRBV19 to TRBJ1-1; 7 bases are shared with TRBD1. The ends lost 3 bases at V and 4 bases at J; junction bases unmatched: 5. This CDR3 is 14 amino acids long. Germline assignment: CDR1 LNHDA and CDR2 SQIVND (reference sequence). The DNA of the CDR3 is TGTGCCAGTAGTATCGCGCAGGGGGGCACTGAAGCTTTCTTT. It specifies CASSIAQGGTEAFF.

This chain links TRBV29-1 with TRBJ2-7; 9 bases are shared with TRBD2. This CDR3 contains 16 residues. Germline lookup yields CDR1 SQVTM and CDR2 ANQGSEA. Trimming cost V 4 bases and J 2 bases; bases outside gene matches: 12. Here the CDR3 reads CSVGSGRTPLPYEQYF. The DNA of the CDR3 is TGCAGCGTTGGGAGCGGGAGGACTCCCCTCCCCTACGAGCAGTACTTC.

This chain links TRBV6-5 with TRBJ2-1, with 14 bases fitting TRBD2. Germline V CDR1 and CDR2: MNHEY, SVGAGI. CDR3 length equals 15 residues. V gave up 5 bases and J gave up 9 bases; unmatched junction bases: 6. The CDR3 spells CASSLGTSGSGEQFF. The CDR3 nucleotides are TGTGCCAGCAGTCTAGGGACTAGCGGGAGTGGTGAGCAGTTCTTC.

This clonotype came up a few times. The J gene is TRBJ1-1, the V gene TRBV6-5, with D possibly matching TRBD1 (6 bases). The CDR3 sequence is 15 residues long. V was shortened by 3 bases and J by 4 bases, with 15 bases between the two germline ends. Per the germline V gene, CDR1 is MNHEY and CDR2 is SVGAGI. The CDR3 DNA sequence: TGTGCCAGCAGTTATCGGGGGGCGCCTATCACTGAAGCTTTCTTT. Residues: CASSYRGAPITEAFF.

The J gene is TRBJ2-1, the V gene TRBV7-2, with D perhaps matching TRBD2 (6 bases). Germline lookup yields CDR1 SGHTA and CDR2 FQGNSA. V gave up 2 bases and J gave up 1 base, with 12 bases separating them. CDR3 length: 16 amino acids. CDR3 bases: TGTGCCAGCAGCTTATATGACGGACTATCCTACAATGAGCAGTTCTTC. Translating gives CASSLYDGLSYNEQFF.